This entry lists 21 T cell receptor beta chains sequenced from one sample in a study of cytomegalovirus exposure and HLA in healthy donors. Both 60 Vbeta primers and 13 Jbeta primers went into the PCR. Using immunoSEQ multiplex PCR, the repertoire was profiled, and TCRdb retains in-frame clones only, with some absent. This table holds some 96,000 clones, roughly 80% found once. Input material: PBMCs. The source of these receptors is a man in his forties or fifties in good health and CMV-seronegative.

This clone was observed a handful of times. This rearrangement joins TRBV6-6 to TRBJ1-2; unclear D gene. The germline CDR1 and CDR2 sequences are MNHNY and SVGAGI (reference sequence). Trimming took off 0 bases at V and 6 bases at J, with 14 bases between the two ends. The CDR3 is made up of 15 amino acids. This CDR3 reads CASSYSDSRQDGYTF. CDR3 DNA: TGTGCCAGCAGTTACTCCGACTCGAGGCAAGATGGCTACACCTTC.

The genes are TRBV9 and TRBJ2-7, with a tentative D call TRBD1 (5 bases). Germline values: CDR1 SGDLS, CDR2 YYNGEE. V gave up 6 bases and J gave up 2 bases, with 18 bases separating them. The CDR3 length is 15 residues. The CDR3 spells CASTRRTTDTYEQYF. CDR3 sequence (DNA): TGTGCCAGCACCCGAAGGACGACGGACACCTACGAGCAGTACTTC.

This chain uses TRBV12-5 with TRBJ2-5; TRBD2 matches 10 bases. The germline CDR1 and CDR2 sequences are LGHNT and FRNRAP. V trimming: 6 bases; J trimming: 4 bases; junction bases outside the gene matches: 5. The CDR3 is 14 amino acids. CDR3 sequence reads: CASGNSGRRETQYF. The CDR3 coding sequence is TGTGCTAGTGGAAATAGCGGGAGGAGAGAGACCCAGTACTTC.

This chain links TRBV14 with TRBJ2-3; D might be TRBD1 (5 bases). The CDR3 sequence is 16 residues long. The germline V gene has CDR1 SGHDN and CDR2 FVKESK. Between the trimmed V and J ends, which lost 0 bases and 2 bases, there was a span of 12 bases. The CDR3 sequence is CASSQEGVFNTDTQYF. CDR3 nucleotides: TGTGCCAGCAGCCAAGAAGGGGTGTTCAACACAGATACGCAGTATTTT. Looking up the rest from reference TRBV14 and TRBJ2-3 gives the full variable domain: EAGVTQFPSHSVIEKGQTVTLRCDPISGHDNLYWYRRVMGKEIKFLLHFVKESKQDESGMPNNRFLAERTGGTYSTLKVQPAELEDSGVYFCASSQEGVFNTDTQYFGPGTRLTVL.

Only a few counts were recorded for this clone. The rearrangement uses TRBV20-1 and TRBJ2-4, with D unresolved. This CDR3 region has 11 residues. Trimming removed 1 base from V and 10 bases from J, with 8 bases in between. Germline V gene lookup returns CDR1 DFQATT and CDR2 SNEGSKA (reference sequence). CDR3 bases: TGCAGTGCTAGAGGGAGTAAAATTCAGTACTTC. Residues: CSARGSKIQYF.

CDR3 sequence reads: CATSTHRGPGTEAFF. In nucleotides, the CDR3 is TGTGCCACCAGCACACACAGGGGGCCGGGAACTGAAGCTTTCTTT. This chain uses TRBV15 with TRBJ1-1, with 9 bases fitting TRBD1. V lost 4 bases to trimming and J lost 5 bases; unmatched junction nucleotides: 8. The CDR3 extends over 15 amino acids. Per germline, CDR1 LNHNV and CDR2 YYDKDF (reference sequence).

The J gene is TRBJ1-5, the V gene TRBV19, with D unclear. CDR3 length: 15 amino acids. Deletions cut 6 bases from V and 3 bases from J, with 15 bases between. From germline, CDR1 is LNHDA and CDR2 SQIVND (reference sequence). The CDR3 DNA is TGTGCCAGTAGAAACCCTCGGGTTAACAATCAGCCCCAGCATTTT. This gives the protein CASRNPRVNNQPQHF.

This clone was seen more than once but under ten times. CDR3 amino acids: CASSISRSTDTQYF. The CDR3 region has the DNA TGTGCCAGTAGTATATCGCGGAGCACAGATACGCAGTATTTT. The chain has TRBV19 and TRBJ2-3; D gene ambiguous. CDR1 and CDR2 (germline): LNHDA, SQIVND (reference sequence). The length of the CDR3 is 14 residues. V lost 2 bases to trimming and J lost 0 bases, with 6 bases between them.

The chain is built from TRBV4-1 and TRBJ1-5; 10 bases are shared with TRBD1. Trimming cost V 1 base and J 6 bases; bases outside gene matches: 3. The CDR3 has 15 residues. From germline, CDR1 is MGHRA and CDR2 YSYEKL. CDR3 sequence reads: CASSQGDRGIQPQHF. In nucleotides, the CDR3 is TGCGCCAGCAGCCAAGGGGACAGGGGTATTCAGCCCCAGCATTTT.

This clone was recorded once. This chain connects TRBV7-9 to TRBJ2-2; 7 bases are a match to TRBD2. This CDR3 comprises 14 residues. From germline, CDR1 is SEHNR and CDR2 FQNEAQ (reference sequence). The ends lost 8 bases at V and 1 base at J; junction bases unmatched: 4. CDR3 loop: CASWPSGNTGELFF. CDR3 nucleotide sequence: TGTGCCAGCTGGCCTAGCGGGAACACCGGGGAGCTGTTTTTT.

Only one count was recorded for this clone. This chain links TRBV19 with TRBJ1-1, with a possible D match to TRBD1 (5 bases). The CDR3 sequence is 12 residues long. V shed 5 bases and J shed 7 bases, with 11 bases lying between them. Looked up from germline, CDR1 is LNHDA and CDR2 is SQIVND (reference sequence). The DNA of the CDR3 is TGTGCCAGTAGTGTTTACAGGAATGAAGCTTTCTTT. This gives the protein CASSVYRNEAFF.

There are a few counts of this clone. The chain is built from TRBV29-1 and TRBJ1-2, with D possibly TRBD1 on 5 matching bases. Germline lookup yields CDR1 SQVTM and CDR2 ANQGSEA. The CDR3 totals 16 residues. V lost 0 bases to trimming and J lost 5 bases, with 19 bases between them. In nucleotides, the CDR3 is TGCAGCGTTGAAGATAAATTTGAAAGGGGTTGGTATGGCTACACCTTC. Protein product: CSVEDKFERGWYGYTF.

The chain uses TRBV15 and TRBJ1-3; no reliable D call. V lost 8 bases, J lost 0 bases, and 5 bases lay in between. CDR1 and CDR2 from the germline V gene are LNHNV and YYDKDF (reference sequence). The CDR3 totals 12 residues. The CDR3 spells CATSLSGNTIYF. In nucleotides, the CDR3 is TGTGCCACCTCCCTCTCTGGAAACACCATATATTTT.

For this clone: The germline gene is not matched at one end of the junction; a read error may be the cause. The V and J genes are TRBV6-6 and TRBJ1-2; 7 nucleotides agree with TRBD1. Germline lookup yields CDR1 MNHNY and CDR2 SVGAGI (reference sequence). This CDR3 contains 14 residues. The CDR3 protein is CASRPNDRVGRYPF. The CDR3 DNA reads TGTGCCAGCAGACCTAATGACAGGGTTGGGAGGTACCCCTTC.

The chain couples TRBV7-9 to TRBJ1-2; D remains ambiguous. Per germline, CDR1 SEHNR and CDR2 FQNEAQ (reference sequence). V dropped 6 bases and J dropped 8 bases, with 25 bases sitting between them. CDR3 size: 16 residues. CDR3 in amino acids: CASSQAMWKVELGYTF. In DNA, the CDR3 is TGTGCCAGCAGTCAGGCAATGTGGAAAGTTGAGCTCGGCTACACCTTC.

The V gene is TRBV4-1, the J gene TRBJ2-5, with D perhaps matching TRBD2 (5 bases). This CDR3 contains 14 residues. Between the trimmed V and J ends, which lost 4 bases and 3 bases, there was a span of 12 bases. The germline V gene encodes CDR1 MGHRA and CDR2 YSYEKL. The CDR3 DNA follows: TGCGCCAGCAGCCGACGCGGGTCCGAAGAGACCCAGTACTTC. Translation gives CASSRRGSEETQYF.

The chain carries TRBV23-1 and TRBJ2-1, with 9 bases aligning to TRBD1. TRBV23-1 is reported as an ORF; its role is uncertain. With 3 bases clipped from V and 9 bases from J, the junction kept 12 bases outside the gene matches. This CDR3 region has 16 residues. The CDR3 region is CASSHPTGTGYVEQFF. Here the CDR3 DNA reads TGCGCCAGCAGTCACCCGACCGGGACAGGGTATGTTGAGCAGTTCTTC.

The genes are TRBV4-1 and TRBJ1-6, with 7 bases lining up with TRBD1. Germline V gives CDR1 MGHRA, CDR2 YSYEKL. The CDR3 contains 15 residues. With 3 bases clipped from V and 8 bases from J, the junction kept 7 bases outside the gene matches. In nucleotides, the CDR3 is TGCGCCAGCAGCCATGGGGACAGATCTTATTCACCCCTCCACTTT. This encodes CASSHGDRSYSPLHF.

DNA for the CDR3: TGTGCCACCAGCTCCGCCGGGCGGGCCTCCTACGAGCAGTACTTC. The encoded protein is CATSSAGRASYEQYF. The chain combines TRBV15 with TRBJ2-5; D may be TRBD2 (5 bases). The DNA end lines up better with TRBJ2-7; the J call may be wrong. The CDR3 spans 15 residues. CDR1 and CDR2 (germline): LNHNV, YYDKDF (reference sequence).

V is TRBV7-9 and J is TRBJ1-5; 10 bases align to TRBD1. Germline values: CDR1 SEHNR, CDR2 FQNEAQ (reference sequence). The ends lost 3 bases at V and 7 bases at J; junction bases unmatched: 3. The CDR3 runs 14 residues. The CDR3 reads CASSLTGGAQPQHF. The CDR3 nucleotides are TGTGCCAGCAGCTTGACAGGGGGCGCCCAGCCCCAGCATTTT. The complete variable domain, with remaining parts taken from reference TRBV7-9 and TRBJ1-5, reads DTGVSQNPRHKITKRGQNVTFRCDPISEHNRLYWYRQTLGQGPEFLTYFQNEAQLEKSRLLSDRFSAERPKGSFSTLEIQRTEQGDSAMYLCASSLTGGAQPQHFGDGTRLSIL.

The chain couples TRBV27 to TRBJ1-5; no reliable D call. V shed 2 bases and J shed 4 bases, with 6 bases lying between them. CDR3 size: 13 residues. Germline V gene sequence: CDR1 MNHEY, CDR2 SMNVEV (reference sequence). Here the CDR3 reads CASSLTPNQPQHF. The CDR3 nucleotides are TGTGCCAGCAGTTTAACACCTAATCAGCCCCAGCATTTT.